This entry lists 26 T cell receptor beta chains sequenced from one sample in a study of T cells after yellow fever vaccination. From the 5' RACE reads, TCRdb called clonotypes with MiXCR, one entry per CDR3 protein. There are about 430,000 distinct CDR3 sequences in the sample; approximately 18% occur only once, and roughly 19% lies in the top ten. The material was PBMCs, obtained before the yellow fever booster vaccination. Receptors were obtained from a man aged 18 to 29 who received the YFV17D yellow fever vaccine.

This clonotype was seen a handful of times. This chain links TRBV2 with TRBJ1-1; possibly TRBD1 for D (5 bases). The V and J ends lost 9 bases and 0 bases respectively, with 26 bases between them. This CDR3 comprises 18 residues. Per the germline V gene, CDR1 is SNHLY and CDR2 is FYNNEI. CDR3 residues: CASRQRPVSVSLNTEAFF. The CDR3 DNA reads TGTGCCAGTAGACAGCGCCCGGTCTCAGTATCCCTGAACACTGAAGCTTTCTTT.

The sample holds a few counts of this clonotype. The rearrangement joins TRBV5-1 to TRBJ1-2; D uncertain. V gave up 3 bases and J gave up 4 bases, with 10 bases separating them. The CDR3 loop spans 13 amino acids. The germline gives CDR1 SGHRS, CDR2 YFSETQ. The CDR3 nucleotides read TGCGCCAGCAGCTCGGTAACAGCCTATGGCTACACCTTC. Translated, it gives CASSSVTAYGYTF.

In its sample, this clonotype was seen a few times. This rearrangement joins TRBV9 to TRBJ2-7, with TRBD1 matching over 9 bases. Looked up from germline, CDR1 is SGDLS and CDR2 is YYNGEE. This CDR3 comprises 15 residues. The J segment lost 4 bases and the V segment lost 0 bases, leaving 5 bases of the junction unmatched. CDR3 region: CASSVDRGRGYEQYF. The CDR3 nucleotides read TGTGCCAGCAGCGTAGACAGGGGGCGCGGGTACGAGCAGTACTTC.

In its sample, this clonotype was seen many times. The chain employs TRBV20-1 and TRBJ2-3, with 7 nucleotides matching TRBD2. Germline V gives CDR1 DFQATT, CDR2 SNEGSKA (reference sequence). V shed 3 bases, J shed 2 bases, and the junction held 11 bases outside the gene matches. This CDR3 has 16 residues. The CDR3 sequence is CSASTAGDLDTDTQYF. The CDR3 nucleotides are TGCAGTGCTAGTACGGCGGGGGACTTGGACACAGATACGCAGTATTTT.

This clonotype was found many times. V is TRBV6-6 and J is TRBJ1-1; D is uncertain. CDR1 is MNHNY, CDR2 SVGAGI, per germline (reference sequence). The CDR3 is 13 residues long. Trimming removed 5 bases from V and 5 bases from J, with 12 bases in between. The CDR3 DNA is TGTGCCAGCAGTGATCAGGTAGCAACTGAAGCTTTCTTT. It yields the protein CASSDQVATEAFF.

The V call is TRBV7-3, the J call TRBJ2-2; 8 bases fit TRBD2. V lost 4 bases to trimming and J lost 6 bases; unmatched junction nucleotides: 13. The CDR3 totals 17 residues. Looked up from germline, CDR1 is SGHTA and CDR2 is FQGTGA. The CDR3, as DNA: TGTGCCAGCAGCTCTCCAGCGGGGGTGGGTTGGTCCGGGGAGCTGTTTTTT. It encodes CASSSPAGVGWSGELFF.

The chain couples TRBV29-1 to TRBJ2-1; possibly TRBD2 for D (7 bases). Germline CDR1 is SQVTM and CDR2 is ANQGSEA. The CDR3 consists of 16 residues. V lost 7 bases and J lost 4, with 23 bases in between. The CDR3 region is CSAKGGGGDGYNEQFF. The DNA for the CDR3 is TGCAGCGCCAAGGGGGGCGGGGGAGACGGTTACAATGAGCAGTTCTTC.

A few counts support this clonotype. J is TRBJ2-1 and V is TRBV5-1; 7 positions match TRBD1. Per the germline V gene, CDR1 is SGHRS and CDR2 is YFSETQ. V gave up 5 bases and J gave up 5 bases; unmatched junction bases: 4. This CDR3 has 13 residues. The CDR3 sequence is CASRTGQNNEQFF. In nucleotides, the CDR3 is TGCGCCAGCAGAACGGGACAGAACAATGAGCAGTTCTTC.

This clonotype was detected many times. The chain has TRBV15 and TRBJ1-5, with 9 bases aligning to TRBD1. Trimming at V came to 1 base and at J to 6 bases, leaving 7 bases not matched to a gene. Germline-derived CDR1 and CDR2 are LNHNV and YYDKDF (reference sequence). There are 16 residues in the CDR3. For the CDR3, the DNA is TGTGCCACCAGCAGAGTAGAGGGACAGGGACGTCAGCCCCAGCATTTT. This codes for CATSRVEGQGRQPQHF.

This clonotype appeared a few times. CDR3 sequence (DNA): TGTGCCAGCCATCAGGGGCGGAATGGGTACGAGCAGTACGTC. Translated: CASHQGRNGYEQYV. The chain has TRBV6-2 or TRBV6-3 and TRBJ2-7; perhaps TRBD1 as D (6 bases). Trimming stripped 8 bases from V and 4 bases from J, with 18 bases between. Germline lookup yields CDR1 MNHEY and CDR2 SVGEGT. The CDR3 runs 14 residues.

V usage is TRBV3-1 and J usage is TRBJ2-1; TRBD2 agrees at 8 bases. Losses at the gene ends were 4 bases for V and 6 bases for J; bases not matched to a gene: 11. Germline V CDR1 and CDR2: LGHDT, YNNKEL (reference sequence). CDR3 size: 16 residues. In nucleotides, the CDR3 is TGTGCCAGCAGCCTCTACCGGGCGGGGGGCCCCAATGAGCAGTTCTTC. This sequence encodes CASSLYRAGGPNEQFF.

The gene calls are TRBV9 and TRBJ2-1, with D uncertain. Per the germline V gene, CDR1 is SGDLS and CDR2 is YYNGEE. The CDR3 loop spans 17 amino acids. V dropped 4 bases and J dropped 4 bases, with 21 bases sitting between them. In DNA, the CDR3 is TGTGCCAGCAGCCCCCAGTGGGGATCGGGCGCATACAATGAGCAGTTCTTC. It is translated as CASSPQWGSGAYNEQFF.

This clonotype was detected only a few times. This chain connects TRBV29-1 to TRBJ2-1; 10 bases map to TRBD2. Unmatched junction bases numbered 8, after V lost 8 bases and J lost 4 bases. CDR1 is SQVTM, CDR2 ANQGSEA, per germline. The CDR3 totals 14 residues. Here the CDR3 reads CSIVASGGYNEQFF. The CDR3 DNA sequence: TGCAGCATAGTTGCTAGCGGGGGTTACAATGAGCAGTTCTTC.

This rearrangement joins TRBV7-6 to TRBJ2-7; TRBD2 aligns across 8 bases. This CDR3 has 14 residues. CDR1 SGHVS and CDR2 FNYEAQ come from the germline V gene. The ends lost 0 bases at V and 5 bases at J; junction bases unmatched: 3. CDR3 sequence (DNA): TGTGCCAGCAGCTTAGCCCTCGGGGGGGACGAGCAGTACTTC. Its translation is CASSLALGGDEQYF.

In its sample, this clonotype was seen many times. The V and J genes are TRBV29-1 and TRBJ2-7, with D possibly being TRBD1 (6 bases). CDR1 and CDR2 (germline): SQVTM, ANQGSEA. The CDR3 is 12 amino acids. The V end lost 5 bases, the J end lost 0 bases, and 8 bases lay between the germline ends. Written as DNA, the CDR3 is TGCAGCGTTACAGGGAACTCCTACGAGCAGTACTTC. This translates into CSVTGNSYEQYF.

J is TRBJ2-1 and V is TRBV5-1; D not resolved. This CDR3 is 17 amino acids long. The germline gives CDR1 SGHRS, CDR2 YFSETQ. Trimming took 3 bases from V and 0 from J, leaving 16 bases between them. The chain's CDR3 is CASSSTPTASSYNEQFF. DNA of the CDR3: TGCGCCAGCAGCTCTACCCCCACAGCGAGCTCCTACAATGAGCAGTTCTTC.

V and J are TRBV7-9 and TRBJ2-3; 9 nucleotides match TRBD1. The CDR3 covers 16 residues. Germline trimming cut 6 bases from V and 1 base from J; bases unmatched to any gene: 8. Germline CDR1 and CDR2: SEHNR and FQNEAQ (reference sequence). The CDR3 region is CASSPWTGVGTDTQYF. In DNA, the CDR3 is TGTGCCAGCAGTCCCTGGACAGGGGTGGGCACAGATACGCAGTATTTT.

This clonotype was counted only a few times. This sequence joins TRBV29-1 and TRBJ2-2; 10 positions match TRBD2. The CDR3 consists of 15 residues. Germline values: CDR1 SQVTM, CDR2 ANQGSEA. The junction had 4 bases not matched to a gene; V was cut back by 5 bases and J by 1 base. CDR3 in amino acids: CSVRASGGNTGELFF. CDR3 DNA: TGCAGCGTTAGAGCTAGCGGGGGGAACACCGGGGAGCTGTTTTTT.

There are many counts of this clonotype. J is TRBJ2-4 and V is TRBV12-3 or TRBV12-4, with TRBD2 as a possible D gene (6 bases). V shed 11 bases and J shed 1 base, with 15 bases lying between them. The CDR3 length is 14 residues. The CDR3 bases are TGTGCCTCCTCGGAGGGGCCCGCCAAAAACATTCAGTACTTC. Its protein product is CASSEGPAKNIQYF.

The chain uses TRBV20-1 and TRBJ2-3; 9 bases fit TRBD1. The CDR3 contains 14 residues. J was trimmed by 0 bases and V by 5 bases; bases with no gene match: 3. CDR1 and CDR2 (germline): DFQATT, SNEGSKA (reference sequence). The CDR3 DNA is TGCAGTGCTGGGACAGGGTCTAGCACAGATACGCAGTATTTT. Its translation is CSAGTGSSTDTQYF.

The rearrangement uses TRBV2 and TRBJ1-6, with TRBD1 identical over 7 bases. CDR1 is SNHLY and CDR2 is FYNNEI in the germline V gene. Losses at the gene ends were 6 bases for V and 5 bases for J; bases not matched to a gene: 7. The CDR3 is 15 residues long. The CDR3 DNA reads as TGTGCCAGCAGATTACAGGGGATTCATAATTCACCCCTCCACTTT. Encoded protein: CASRLQGIHNSPLHF.

V usage is TRBV6-6 and J usage is TRBJ2-5; 9 bases are a match to TRBD2. After removal of 0 bases from V and 5 bases from J, the junction contained 10 bases not matched to a gene. The length of the CDR3 is 17 residues. From germline, CDR1 is MNHNY and CDR2 SVGAGI (reference sequence). CDR3: CASSYSNWRGGAETQYF. CDR3 bases: TGTGCCAGCAGTTACTCGAACTGGCGGGGGGGCGCGGAGACCCAGTACTTC.

The chain employs TRBV6-2 or TRBV6-3 and TRBJ2-3; D gene ambiguous. The CDR3 sequence is 12 residues long. Per germline, CDR1 MNHEY and CDR2 SVGEGT. V shed 8 bases and J shed 7 bases, with 13 bases lying between them. DNA for the CDR3: TGTGCCAGCCGACCGACTTTTTATACGCAGTATTTT. It encodes CASRPTFYTQYF.

This rearrangement joins TRBV6-2 or TRBV6-3 to TRBJ1-5, with 10 bases aligning to TRBD1. J was trimmed by 13 bases and V by 2 bases; bases with no gene match: 14. This CDR3 comprises 16 residues. The germline V gene encodes CDR1 MNHEY and CDR2 SVGEGT. The CDR3 loop is CASSYPRQGAISFQHF. In nucleotides, the CDR3 is TGTGCCAGCAGTTACCCACGACAGGGGGCAATATCGTTTCAGCATTTT.

In its sample, this clonotype was seen a few times. This chain joins TRBV12-3 or TRBV12-4 and TRBJ1-1, with no clear D. The V gene lost 3 bases and the J gene lost 1 base, with 6 bases spanning the gap. There are 13 residues in the CDR3. The CDR3 region is CASSLRPNTEAFF. CDR3 bases: TGTGCCAGCAGTTTGAGACCGAACACTGAAGCTTTCTTT.

This clonotype occurred a few times. The chain joins TRBV4-1 to TRBJ2-2; the D gene is possibly TRBD1 (6 bases). Germline V gene sequence: CDR1 MGHRA, CDR2 YSYEKL. V lost 8 bases, J lost 1 base, and 8 bases lay in between. The CDR3 spans 13 residues. CDR3 amino acids: CASGGQNTGELFF. CDR3 nucleotide sequence: TGCGCCAGCGGGGGACAGAACACCGGGGAGCTGTTTTTT.